This T cell receptor beta chain was profiled in a study of T cells in Graves' hyperthyroidism and ophthalmopathy (dated by TCRdb to between 2019 and 2020). Study-level background: TCR V-J signatures able to tell the groups apart were searched for in a discovery cohort of some 97 patients, of whom approximately 40 had Graves' ophthalmopathy and roughly 57 had stable Graves' hyperthyroidism. An independent validation cohort of under 20 hyperthyroidism patients and about 16 patients who later progressed to ophthalmopathy tested prospective prediction of ophthalmopathy. The approximately 90 discovery patients were divided at random into training and test sets in a 7:3 ratio. After blood sampling, hyperthyroidism patients were treated with methimazole at a starting dose of 30 mg daily, and ophthalmopathy patients were treated with high-dose intravenous methylprednisolone. The paper reports TCR Vbeta CDR3 sequencing of some 140 peripheral blood samples: fewer than 50 ophthalmopathy, around 80 hyperthyroidism and 17 progressor patients. In addition, the study compared T-cell repertoires in thyroid tissue and in blood from about 6 Graves' hyperthyroidism patients.

This clonotype was seen at least ten times. Its target antigen remains unknown. Base qualities are not provided; no much larger clone lies one nucleotide away. What the study reported, not specific to this receptor: Ophthalmopathy was separated from stable hyperthyroidism by a 13 V-J signature model, with about 88% sensitivity and approximately 84% specificity obtained in cross-validation and 80%/75% obtained in testing. Sample size was not statistically predetermined, and blinding of investigators to group allocation was not performed. Most expanded thyroid clonotypes (frequency above 0.001) were also found in blood, which suggests that blood repertoires may mirror thyroid immune responses. During validation, the model predicted progression to ophthalmopathy a median of around 6 months ahead of onset, with around 71% sensitivity and roughly 75% specificity.

The TCR beta CDR3 regions were amplified from the RNA transcripts. The TCR CDR3 was subjected to a first round of RT-PCR using the HTBI primer set and the Qiagen OneStep RT-PCR kit. Libraries were constructed in a second round of multiplex PCR, after which size selection and purification were carried out. Paired-end sequencing of the libraries was performed with 100 bp reads on an Illumina HiSeq2000. Turning to the authors' computational methods: SOAPnuke was used to process the raw data, throwing out any read that contained adapters or uncalled bases, had a mean Phred below 15, or lacked an exact constant-primer or identifier match. COPE v1.2.5 was used to merge the high-quality paired reads, and each unique nucleotide sequence was defined as a clonotype. MiTCR v1.1 was used to align the clonotypes against IMGT TRBV, TRBD and TRBJ reference segments. Only V-J combinations with frequency above 0.0001, covering 98% to 99.2% of repertoires, were analysed. The TCS score was defined as the ratio of F50 (clonal expansion) to E x V (chaos), calculated using BLOSUM62-based TCRdist between CDR3 peptides within each V-J. Welch's t-statistics and random forest reduced several hundred V-J features to roughly 13, which were used in a naive Bayes classifier (R e1071). TCRdb passed the public sequencing reads through fastp at Q25 and MiXCR, retaining productive beta sequences. When rows share a CDR3 protein, they turn into one entry using the most common DNA and genes. The V and J calls come from TCRdb's annotation, not from the publication. The sample table records hundreds of thousands of distinct CDR3 sequences; 46% of these occur just once. 6.5% to 9% of the sample is in the top ten clones.

Reading from cysteine to phenylalanine, the CDR3 counts 12 amino acids. CDR3 DNA only is kept here, 36 bases in frame from base 1. CDR1 and CDR2, looked up from the germline V gene (reference sequence), are LNHDA and SQIVND. V is reduced by 4 bases and J by 7 bases, leaving a spacing of 10 bases between them. Graves' hyperthyroidism was defined as stable when no progression to ophthalmopathy occurred over 18 months of follow-up. Hyperthyroidism patients were newly diagnosed, had a disease duration of under 2 months, and were aged 18 to 65 years. The study excluded patients with uncontrolled infections, other autoimmune diseases, pregnancy or lactation. Diagnoses were established on the basis of clinical symptoms, serum thyroxine and TRAb, thyroid ultrasound, and orbital computed tomography. Trizol reagent was used to extract total RNA, and RNA quality was then checked on an Agilent 2100 Bioanalyzer.

Rearrangement joined TRBV19 to TRBJ2-5; no D gene is confidently identified. Source material: peripheral blood or thyroid tissue (not recorded which). The source is a woman between 18 and 29 years old with Graves' hyperthyroidism. Donor details come from another sample of the same person, matched by shared clones. In nucleotide form, the sequence is TGTGCCAGTAGTACATCCTCCGCGACCCAGTACTTC. It codes for CASSTSSATQYF.